This TCR beta chain was found in a study of T-cell reconstitution after alpha-beta-depleted transplantation in children. As it was prepared, the TCRbeta library received unique molecular identifiers. TCRdb used MiXCR to reprocess the PCR reads, holding one entry per CDR3 protein. The table includes approximately 93,000 distinct CDR3 sequences, 7% to 10% detected once. This TCR was sampled from a human donor who donated a stem cell graft to a child with congenital amegakaryocytic thrombocytopenia. The sequences come from PBMCs from the stem cell graft donor, collected from the stem cell graft.

The CDR3 sequence is CASSPLAGGTYEQYF. In DNA, the CDR3 is TGTGCCAGCTCACCGCTAGCGGGAGGGACCTACGAGCAGTACTTC. This rearrangement joins TRBV18 to TRBJ2-7; TRBD2 matches 12 bases. Germline CDR1 is KGHSH and CDR2 is LQKENI. There are 15 residues in the CDR3. Unmatched junction bases numbered 2, after V lost 3 bases and J lost 2 bases.